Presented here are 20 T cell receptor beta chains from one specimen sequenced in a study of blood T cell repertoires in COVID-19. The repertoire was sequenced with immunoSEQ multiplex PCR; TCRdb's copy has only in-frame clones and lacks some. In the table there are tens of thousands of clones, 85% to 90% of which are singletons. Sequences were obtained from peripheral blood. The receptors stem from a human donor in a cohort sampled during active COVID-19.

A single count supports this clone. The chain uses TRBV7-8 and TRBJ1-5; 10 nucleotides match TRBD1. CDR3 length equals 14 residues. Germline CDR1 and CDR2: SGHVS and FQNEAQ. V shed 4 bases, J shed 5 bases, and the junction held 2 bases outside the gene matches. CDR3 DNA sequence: TGTGCCAGCAGCTCGGACAGGGGGTATCAGCCCCAGCATTTT. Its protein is CASSSDRGYQPQHF.

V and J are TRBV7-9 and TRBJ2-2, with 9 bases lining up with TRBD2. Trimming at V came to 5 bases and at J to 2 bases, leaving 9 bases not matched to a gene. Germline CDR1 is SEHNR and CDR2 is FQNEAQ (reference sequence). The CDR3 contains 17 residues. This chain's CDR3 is CASSPPGLAFNTGELFF. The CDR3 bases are TGTGCCAGCAGCCCACCGGGACTAGCATTTAACACCGGGGAGCTGTTTTTT.

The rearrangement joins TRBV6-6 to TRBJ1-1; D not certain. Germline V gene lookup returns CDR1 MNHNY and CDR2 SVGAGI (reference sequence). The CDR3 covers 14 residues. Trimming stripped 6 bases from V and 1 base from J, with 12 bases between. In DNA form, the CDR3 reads TGTGCCAGCAGAGCCCGCGGGTCGAACACTGAAGCTTTCTTT. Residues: CASRARGSNTEAFF.

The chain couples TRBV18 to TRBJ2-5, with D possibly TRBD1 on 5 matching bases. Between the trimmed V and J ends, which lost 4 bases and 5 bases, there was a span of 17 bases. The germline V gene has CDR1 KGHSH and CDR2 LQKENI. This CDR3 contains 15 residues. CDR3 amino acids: CASSLAPTAGETQYF. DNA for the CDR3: TGTGCCAGCTCACTGGCTCCGACAGCTGGTGAGACCCAGTACTTC.

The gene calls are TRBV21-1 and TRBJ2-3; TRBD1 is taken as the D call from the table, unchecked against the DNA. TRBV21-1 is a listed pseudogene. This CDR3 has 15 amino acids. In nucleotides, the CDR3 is TGTGCCAGCAGCAAAGCTGGCAGGGGCACAGATACGCAGTATTTT. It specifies CASSKAGRGTDTQYF.

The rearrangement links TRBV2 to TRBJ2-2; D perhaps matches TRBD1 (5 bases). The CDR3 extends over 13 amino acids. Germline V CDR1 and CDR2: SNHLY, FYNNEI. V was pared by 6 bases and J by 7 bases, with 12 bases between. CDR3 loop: CASRPQGGGELFF. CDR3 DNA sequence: TGTGCCAGCAGGCCTCAGGGCGGCGGGGAGCTGTTTTTT.

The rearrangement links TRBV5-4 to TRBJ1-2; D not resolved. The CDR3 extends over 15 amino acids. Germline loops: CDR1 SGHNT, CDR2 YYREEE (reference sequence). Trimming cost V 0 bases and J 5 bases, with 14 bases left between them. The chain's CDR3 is CASSLGSQFQYGYTF. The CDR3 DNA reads TGTGCCAGCAGCTTGGGCAGTCAGTTTCAATATGGCTACACCTTC. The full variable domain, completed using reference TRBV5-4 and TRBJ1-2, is ETGVTQSPTHLIKTRGQQVTLRCSSQSGHNTVSWYQQALGQGPQFIFQYYREEENGRGNFPPRFSGLQFPNYSSELNVNALELDDSALYLCASSLGSQFQYGYTFGSGTRLTVV.

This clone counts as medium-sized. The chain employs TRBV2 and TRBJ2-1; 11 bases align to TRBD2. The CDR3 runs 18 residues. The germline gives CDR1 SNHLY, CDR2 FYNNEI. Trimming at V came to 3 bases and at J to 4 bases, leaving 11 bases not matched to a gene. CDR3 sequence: CASSDHYRTSGSYNEQFF. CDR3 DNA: TGTGCCAGCAGTGACCACTACAGGACTAGCGGGTCTTACAATGAGCAGTTCTTC.

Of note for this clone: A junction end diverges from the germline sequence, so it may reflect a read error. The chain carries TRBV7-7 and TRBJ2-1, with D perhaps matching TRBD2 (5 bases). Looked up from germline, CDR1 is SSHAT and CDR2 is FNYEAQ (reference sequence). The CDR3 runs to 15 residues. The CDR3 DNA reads TGTGCTAGCAGCCTCACGGGGATTGGGAACAATGAGCAGTTCTTC. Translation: CASSLTGIGNNEQFF.

The CDR3 region is CASSLREGDYNEQFF. Here the CDR3 DNA reads TGTGCCAGCAGCTTACGCGAGGGGGACTACAATGAGCAGTTCTTC. The chain carries TRBV7-8 and TRBJ2-1; D perhaps matches TRBD1 (6 bases). Per the germline V gene, CDR1 is SGHVS and CDR2 is FQNEAQ. This CDR3 region has 15 residues. Trimming took 2 bases from V and 3 from J, leaving 11 bases between them.

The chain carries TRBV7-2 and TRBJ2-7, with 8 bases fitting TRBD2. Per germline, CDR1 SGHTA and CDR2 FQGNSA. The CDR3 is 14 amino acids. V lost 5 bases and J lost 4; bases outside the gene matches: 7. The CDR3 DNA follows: TGTGCCAGCAGCAGCGGGGGCCCCGGGTACGAGCAGTACTTC. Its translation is CASSSGGPGYEQYF.

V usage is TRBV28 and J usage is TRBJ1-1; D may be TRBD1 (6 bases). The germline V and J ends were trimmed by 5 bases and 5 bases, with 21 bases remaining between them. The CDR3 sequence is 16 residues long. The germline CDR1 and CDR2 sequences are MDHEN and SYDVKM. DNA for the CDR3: TGTGCCAGCAGTACATGGGGGGGGCCGCGGGAGACTGAAGCTTTCTTT. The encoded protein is CASSTWGGPRETEAFF.

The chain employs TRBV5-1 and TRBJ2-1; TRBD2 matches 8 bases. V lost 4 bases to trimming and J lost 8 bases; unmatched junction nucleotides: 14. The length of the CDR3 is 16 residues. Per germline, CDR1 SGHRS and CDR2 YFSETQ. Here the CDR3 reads CASSPGVRREGDEQFF. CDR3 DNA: TGCGCCAGCAGCCCTGGGGTTAGACGGGAGGGCGATGAGCAGTTCTTC.

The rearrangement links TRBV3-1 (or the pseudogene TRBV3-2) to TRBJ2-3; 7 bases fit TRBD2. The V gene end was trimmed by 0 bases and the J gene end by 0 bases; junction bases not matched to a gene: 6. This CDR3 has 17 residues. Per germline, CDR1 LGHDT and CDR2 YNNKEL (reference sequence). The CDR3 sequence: CASSQDGLADSTDTQYF. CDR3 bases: TGTGCCAGCAGCCAAGATGGGCTAGCGGATAGCACAGATACGCAGTATTTT.

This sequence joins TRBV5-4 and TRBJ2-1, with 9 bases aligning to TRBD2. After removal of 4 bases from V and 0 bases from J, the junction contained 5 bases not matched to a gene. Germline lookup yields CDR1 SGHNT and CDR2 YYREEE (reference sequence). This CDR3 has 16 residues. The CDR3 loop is CASSIGTSLSYNEQFF. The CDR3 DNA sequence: TGTGCCAGCAGCATCGGGACTAGCCTCTCCTACAATGAGCAGTTCTTC.

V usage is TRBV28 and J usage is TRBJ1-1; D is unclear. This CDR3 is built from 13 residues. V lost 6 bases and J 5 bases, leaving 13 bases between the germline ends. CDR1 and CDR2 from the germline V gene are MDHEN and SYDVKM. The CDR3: CASSLYRVTEAFF. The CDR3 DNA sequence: TGTGCCAGCAGCCTTTATCGGGTAACTGAAGCTTTCTTT.

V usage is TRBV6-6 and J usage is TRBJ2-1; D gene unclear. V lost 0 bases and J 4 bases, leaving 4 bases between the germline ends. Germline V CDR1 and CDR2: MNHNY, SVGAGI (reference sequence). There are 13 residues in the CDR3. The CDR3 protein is CASSYSLYNEQFF. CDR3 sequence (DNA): TGTGCCAGCAGTTACTCCCTGTACAATGAGCAGTTCTTC.

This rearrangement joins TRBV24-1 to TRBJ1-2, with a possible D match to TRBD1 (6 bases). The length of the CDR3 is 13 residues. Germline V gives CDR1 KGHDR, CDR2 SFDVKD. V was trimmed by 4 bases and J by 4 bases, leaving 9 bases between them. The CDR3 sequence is CATSDSDSYGYTF. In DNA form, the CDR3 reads TGTGCCACCAGTGACTCGGACAGCTATGGCTACACCTTC.

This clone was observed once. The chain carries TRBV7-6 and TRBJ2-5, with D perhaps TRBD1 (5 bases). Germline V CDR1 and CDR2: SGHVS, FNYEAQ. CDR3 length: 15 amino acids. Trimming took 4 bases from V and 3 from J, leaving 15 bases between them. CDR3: CASSSLYSGKETQYF. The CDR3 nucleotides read TGTGCCAGCAGCTCCCTTTATTCAGGGAAAGAGACCCAGTACTTC. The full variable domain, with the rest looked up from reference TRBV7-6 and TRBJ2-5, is GAGVSQSPRYKVTKRGQDVALRCDPISGHVSLYWYRQALGQGPEFLTYFNYEAQQDKSGLPNDRFSAERPEGSISTLTIQRTEQRDSAMYRCASSSLYSGKETQYFGPGTRLLVL.

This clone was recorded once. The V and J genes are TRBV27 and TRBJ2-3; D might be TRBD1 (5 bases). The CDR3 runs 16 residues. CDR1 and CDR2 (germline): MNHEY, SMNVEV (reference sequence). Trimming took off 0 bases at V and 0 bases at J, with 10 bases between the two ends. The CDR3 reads CASSLSLTESTDTQYF. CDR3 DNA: TGTGCCAGCAGTTTATCGTTGACAGAAAGCACAGATACGCAGTATTTT.